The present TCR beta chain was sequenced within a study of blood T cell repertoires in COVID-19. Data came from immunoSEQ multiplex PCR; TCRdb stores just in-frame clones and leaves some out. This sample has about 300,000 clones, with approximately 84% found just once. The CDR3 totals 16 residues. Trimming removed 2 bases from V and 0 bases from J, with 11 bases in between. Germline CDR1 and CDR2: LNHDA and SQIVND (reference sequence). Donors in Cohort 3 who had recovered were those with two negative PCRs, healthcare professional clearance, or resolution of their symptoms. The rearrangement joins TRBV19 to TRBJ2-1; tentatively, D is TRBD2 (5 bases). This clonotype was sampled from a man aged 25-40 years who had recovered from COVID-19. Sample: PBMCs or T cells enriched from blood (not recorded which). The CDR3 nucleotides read TGTGCCAGTAGTATATGGTACGCGGGCTCCTACAATGAGCAGTTCTTC. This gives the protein CASSIWYAGSYNEQFF.